These T cell receptor beta chains were read from a single sample in a study of blood T cell repertoires in COVID-19. Data came from immunoSEQ multiplex PCR; TCRdb stores just in-frame clones and leaves some out. This table holds about 160,000 clones, roughly 79% found once. Sequencing input: peripheral blood. Every receptor here comes from a woman older than 75 with acute or convalescent COVID-19. CDR3s include the opening cysteine and the closing phenylalanine or tryptophan. D genes are given only for firm matches. Clone size, where shown, is once, few, many, or a class for clones that have expanded.

v_gene	d_gene	abundance	j_gene	CDR3aa	CDR3nt
TRBV11-2	TRBD1	-	TRBJ2-5	CASSPPGGQETQYF	TGTGCCAGCAGCCCCCCAGGGGGTCAAGAGACCCAGTACTTC
TRBV3-1/TRBV3-2	-	-	TRBJ2-3	CASSQARTDTQYF	TGTGCCAGCAGCCAAGCTCGGACAGATACGCAGTATTTT
TRBV7-6	-	-	TRBJ2-1	CASSLETGKFERQFF	TGTGCCAGCAGCTTAGAAACGGGAAAGTTTGAACGGCAGTTCTTC
TRBV6-5	-	-	TRBJ1-1	CASTALGTEAFF	TGTGCCAGCACTGCACTAGGCACTGAAGCTTTCTTT
TRBV2	TRBD2	-	TRBJ2-2	CASRPSGSSTGELFF	TGTGCCAGCAGGCCTAGCGGGAGTTCAACCGGGGAGCTGTTTTTT
TRBV15	TRBD2	-	TRBJ2-1	CATSRRASGNNEQFF	TGTGCCACCAGCAGGCGGGCTAGCGGTAACAATGAGCAGTTCTTC
TRBV7-9	TRBD2	-	TRBJ2-4	CASTGTSVAKNIQYF	TGTGCCAGCACCGGGACTAGCGTAGCCAAAAACATTCAGTACTTC
TRBV20-1	TRBD2	-	TRBJ2-1	CSASYPSGRVSYNEQFF	TGCAGTGCTAGTTATCCGAGCGGGAGAGTCTCCTACAATGAGCAGTTCTTC
TRBV6-2/TRBV6-3	TRBD1	few	TRBJ1-2	CASSPTGVFGYTF	TGTGCCAGCAGTCCCACAGGGGTTTTTGGCTACACCTTC
TRBV19	TRBD1	-	TRBJ1-2	CASSARDRGAFGYTF	TGTGCCAGTAGTGCCCGGGACAGGGGCGCGTTCGGCTACACCTTC
TRBV5-1	TRBD2	once	TRBJ2-3	CASFGSGSAADTQYF	TGCGCCAGCTTCGGGAGCGGGAGTGCGGCAGATACGCAGTATTTT
TRBV18	-	-	TRBJ2-7	CASSPQERSYEQYF	TGTGCCAGCTCACCCCAGGAAAGGTCCTACGAGCAGTACTTC
TRBV18	TRBD1	-	TRBJ2-7	CASSPVWDRGQFSSYEQYF	TGTGCCAGCTCACCGGTATGGGACAGGGGACAATTTAGCTCCTACGAGCAGTACTTC
TRBV5-1	TRBD1	-	TRBJ1-6	CASSLRDRGQGGYHSPLHF	TGCGCCAGCAGCCTCCGGGACAGGGGCCAAGGGGGATATCATTCACCCCTCCACTTT
TRBV9	-	-	TRBJ2-3	CASSGPGGPTDTQYF	TGTGCCAGCAGCGGTCCAGGGGGGCCCACAGATACGCAGTATTTT
TRBV10-1	-	-	TRBJ2-3	CASSDPSRRSTDTQYF	TGCGCCAGCAGTGATCCGTCGAGGCGAAGCACAGATACGCAGTATTTT